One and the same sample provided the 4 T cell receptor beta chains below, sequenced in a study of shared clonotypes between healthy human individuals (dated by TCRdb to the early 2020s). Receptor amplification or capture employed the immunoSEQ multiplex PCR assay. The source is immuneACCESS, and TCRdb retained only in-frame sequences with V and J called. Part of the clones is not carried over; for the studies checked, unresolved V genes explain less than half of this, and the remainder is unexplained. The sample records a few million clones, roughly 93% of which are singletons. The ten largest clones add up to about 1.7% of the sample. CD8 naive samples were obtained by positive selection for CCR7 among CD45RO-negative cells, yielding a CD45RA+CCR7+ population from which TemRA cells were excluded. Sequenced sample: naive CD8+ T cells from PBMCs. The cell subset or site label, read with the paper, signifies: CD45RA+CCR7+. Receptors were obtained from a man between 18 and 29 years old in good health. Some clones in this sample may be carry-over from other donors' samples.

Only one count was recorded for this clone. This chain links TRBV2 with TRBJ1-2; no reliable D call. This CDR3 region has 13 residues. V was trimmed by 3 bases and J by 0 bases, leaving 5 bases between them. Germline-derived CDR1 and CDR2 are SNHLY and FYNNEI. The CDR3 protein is CASSDPSNYGYTF. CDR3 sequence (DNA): TGTGCCAGCAGTGACCCCTCTAACTATGGCTACACCTTC.

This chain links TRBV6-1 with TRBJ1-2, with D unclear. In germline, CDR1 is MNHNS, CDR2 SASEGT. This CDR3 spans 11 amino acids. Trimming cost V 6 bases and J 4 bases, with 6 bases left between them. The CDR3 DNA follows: TGTGCCAGCAGGGCCTTCTATGGCTACACCTTC. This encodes CASRAFYGYTF.

CDR3 amino acids: CASSLSRVGVAKNIQYF. DNA of the CDR3: TGTGCCAGCAGTTTATCGAGGGTAGGGGTAGCCAAAAACATTCAGTACTTC. The chain links TRBV27 to TRBJ2-4; D tentatively reads TRBD1 or TRBD2 (5 bases each). The V end lost 0 bases, the J end lost 0 bases, and 12 bases lay between the germline ends. Germline V lookup: CDR1 MNHEY, CDR2 SMNVEV (reference sequence). The CDR3 spans 17 residues.

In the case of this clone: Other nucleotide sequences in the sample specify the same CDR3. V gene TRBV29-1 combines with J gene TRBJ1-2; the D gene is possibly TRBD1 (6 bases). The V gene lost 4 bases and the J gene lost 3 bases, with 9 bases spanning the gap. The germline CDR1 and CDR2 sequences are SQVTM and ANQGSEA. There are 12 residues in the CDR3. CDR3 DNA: TGCAGCGTTGTGGGGGGCGACTATGGCTACACCTTC. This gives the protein CSVVGGDYGYTF. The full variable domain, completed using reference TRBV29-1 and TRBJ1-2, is SAVISQKPSRDICQRGTSLTIQCQVDSQVTMMFWYRQQPGQSLTLIATANQGSEATYESGFVIDKFPISRPNLTFSTLTVSNMSPEDSSIYLCSVVGGDYGYTFGSGTRLTVV.